This entry lists 11 T cell receptor beta chains sequenced from one sample in a study of radiotherapy plus CTLA-4 blockade in lung cancer. This table comes from immunoSEQ multiplex PCR, and its TCRdb copy is limited to in-frame clones, with some not included. The repertoire holds roughly 50,000 clones, with around 85% as singletons. Material: peripheral blood, obtained from a patient treated with radiotherapy plus ipilimumab. These receptors came from a human donor with non-small cell lung cancer who had a partial response to radiotherapy plus ipilimumab.

The chain couples TRBV9 to TRBJ2-5, with D maybe TRBD1 (5 bases). The V and J ends lost 3 bases and 4 bases respectively, with 13 bases between them. CDR3 length: 14 residues. The V gene's germline CDR1 is SGDLS and CDR2 YYNGEE. This CDR3 reads CASSGTGRIETQYF. The CDR3 nucleotides are TGTGCCAGCAGCGGTACAGGTAGGATAGAGACCCAGTACTTC.

V gene TRBV10-3 combines with J gene TRBJ1-1; tentatively, D is TRBD1 (5 bases). V lost 4 bases to trimming and J lost 4 bases, with 13 bases between them. CDR3 length: 14 residues. Germline CDR1 reads ENHRY; CDR2 reads SYGVKD. CDR3 DNA sequence: TGTGCCATCAGTGGAGGGATGGGGGGCACTGAAGCTTTCTTT. Its protein is CAISGGMGGTEAFF.

The V gene is TRBV6-6, the J gene TRBJ1-5; D is undetermined. Germline values: CDR1 MNHNY, CDR2 SVGAGI (reference sequence). The CDR3 runs to 16 residues. The V end lost 7 bases, the J end lost 0 bases, and 16 bases lay between the germline ends. In DNA form, the CDR3 reads TGTGCCAGCAAAAGTAATAGTGAGGATAGCAATCAGCCCCAGCATTTT. Translating gives CASKSNSEDSNQPQHF.

The rearrangement uses TRBV9 and TRBJ2-7; 10 bases line up with TRBD2. V lost 3 bases to trimming and J lost 7 bases; unmatched junction nucleotides: 10. Looked up from germline, CDR1 is SGDLS and CDR2 is YYNGEE. The CDR3 sequence is 15 residues long. DNA of the CDR3: TGTGCCAGCAGCGGACAGCGGGGGGGCCTGGGGGAGCAGTACTTC. This translates into CASSGQRGGLGEQYF.

This clone has just one count. The rearrangement links TRBV9 to TRBJ2-3, with 8 nucleotides matching TRBD1. In germline, CDR1 is SGDLS, CDR2 YYNGEE. This CDR3 comprises 14 residues. V trimming: 3 bases; J trimming: 5 bases; junction bases outside the gene matches: 5. This CDR3 reads CASSGTGMGDTQYF. CDR3 bases: TGTGCCAGCAGCGGGACAGGGATGGGAGATACGCAGTATTTT.

This clone turned up a few times. The rearrangement uses TRBV7-9 and TRBJ2-1, with D possibly TRBD2 on 6 matching bases. The length of the CDR3 is 15 residues. V was clipped by 1 base and J by 1 base, with 8 bases between them. Germline-derived CDR1 and CDR2 are SEHNR and FQNEAQ (reference sequence). Here the CDR3 DNA reads TGTGCCAGCAGCTTAGTGACTAGTTCCTACAATGAGCAGTTCTTC. It specifies CASSLVTSSYNEQFF.

The chain carries TRBV9 and TRBJ2-7; D perhaps matches TRBD2 (6 bases). Trimming removed 4 bases at V and 3 bases at J, with 11 bases between. This CDR3 is 13 amino acids long. CDR1 is SGDLS and CDR2 is YYNGEE in the germline V gene. CDR3 sequence reads: CASSLAGGYEQYF. The CDR3 DNA reads TGTGCCAGCAGCTTAGCCGGGGGCTACGAGCAGTACTTC.

This sequence joins TRBV27 and TRBJ1-1, with D tentatively TRBD1 (6 bases). The germline V gene encodes CDR1 MNHEY and CDR2 SMNVEV (reference sequence). V lost 6 bases and J 0 bases, leaving 11 bases between the germline ends. This CDR3 is 14 amino acids long. The CDR3, as DNA: TGTGCCAGCAGCCGGACAGACCTGAACACTGAAGCTTTCTTT. Its protein product is CASSRTDLNTEAFF.

J is TRBJ1-4 and V is TRBV5-1; 9 bases match TRBD1. Germline V gene data show CDR1 as SGHRS and CDR2 as YFSETQ. Unmatched junction bases numbered 12, after V lost 4 bases and J lost 8 bases. The CDR3 covers 16 residues. CDR3 in DNA: TGCGCCAGCAGCGCTTCGGGACAGGGATTTGGCGAAAAACTGTTTTTT. This codes for CASSASGQGFGEKLFF.

V usage is TRBV14 and J usage is TRBJ1-1; TRBD1 matches at 7 bases. This CDR3 has 14 residues. J lost 5 bases, V lost 3 bases, and 6 bases had no gene match. CDR1 and CDR2 from the germline V gene are SGHDN and FVKESK. The CDR3 protein is CASSHRGSGTEAFF. CDR3 in DNA: TGTGCCAGCAGCCACAGGGGGTCTGGGACTGAAGCTTTCTTT.

CDR3 DNA sequence: TGTGCCAGCAGCCGACAGACAGGGAGCTCTGGAAACACCATATATTTT. Translated, it gives CASSRQTGSSGNTIYF. This sequence joins TRBV7-2 and TRBJ1-3; 7 positions agree with TRBD1. V was pared by 5 bases and J by 0 bases, with 7 bases of the junction left unmatched. The length of the CDR3 is 16 residues. The germline V gene encodes CDR1 SGHTA and CDR2 FQGNSA.